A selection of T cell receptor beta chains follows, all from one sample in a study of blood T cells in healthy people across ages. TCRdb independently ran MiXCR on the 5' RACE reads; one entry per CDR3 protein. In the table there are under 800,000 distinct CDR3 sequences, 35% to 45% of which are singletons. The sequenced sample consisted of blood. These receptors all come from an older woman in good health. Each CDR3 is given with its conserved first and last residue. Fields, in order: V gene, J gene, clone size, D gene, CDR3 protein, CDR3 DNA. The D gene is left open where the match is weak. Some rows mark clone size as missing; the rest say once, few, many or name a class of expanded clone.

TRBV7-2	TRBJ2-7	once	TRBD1	CASSVAQGDYEQYF	TGCGCCAGCAGCGTAGCACAGGGGGACTACGAGCAGTACTTC
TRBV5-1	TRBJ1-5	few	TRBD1	CASSLAPGTGTFGGNQPQHF	TGCGCCAGCAGCTTGGCTCCCGGGACAGGTACCTTCGGGGGCAATCAGCCCCAGCATTTT
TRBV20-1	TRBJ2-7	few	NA	CSARSPSFSYEQYF	TGCAGTGCTAGATCGCCTAGCTTCTCCTACGAGCAGTACTTC
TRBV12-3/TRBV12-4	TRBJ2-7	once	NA	CASSLPLCEQYF	TGTGCCAGCAGTTTGCCCCTATGCGAGCAGTACTTC
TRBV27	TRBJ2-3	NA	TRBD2	CASRRTSGGASPNTDTQYF	TGTGCCAGCAGACGCACTAGCGGGGGGGCGAGTCCTAACACAGATACGCAGTATTTT
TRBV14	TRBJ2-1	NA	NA	CASSQAGAPSYNEQFF	TGTGCCAGCAGCCAAGCCGGCGCCCCCTCCTACAATGAGCAGTTCTTC
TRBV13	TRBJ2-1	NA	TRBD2	CASSPPLGGTLSSYNEQFF	TGTGCCAGCAGCCCACCCTTGGGGGGGACCTTAAGCTCCTACAATGAGCAGTTCTTC
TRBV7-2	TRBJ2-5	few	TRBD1	CASTSDRVETQYF	TGTGCCAGCACCTCAGACAGGGTCGAGACCCAGTACTTC
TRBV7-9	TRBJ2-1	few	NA	CASSPPGSSNNEQFF	TGTGCCAGCAGCCCGCCGGGCAGCTCCAACAATGAGCAGTTCTTC
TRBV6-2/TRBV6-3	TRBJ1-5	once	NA	CASSVNPGPQNQPQHF	TGTGCCAGCAGTGTCAACCCCGGGCCTCAAAATCAGCCCCAGCATTTT
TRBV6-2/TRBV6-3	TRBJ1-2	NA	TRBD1	CASSQRTGINYGYTF	TGTGCCAGCAGTCAACGGACAGGGATTAACTATGGCTACACCTTC
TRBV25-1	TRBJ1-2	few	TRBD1	CASSETQGQTNYGYTF	TGTGCCAGCAGTGAGACCCAGGGACAGACTAACTATGGCTACACCTTC
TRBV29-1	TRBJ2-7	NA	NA	CSVGHFYEQYF	TGCAGCGTTGGACACTTCTACGAGCAGTACTTC
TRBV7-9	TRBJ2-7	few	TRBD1	CASSSTIHRDRDNEQYF	TGTGCCAGCAGCTCAACTATTCACCGGGACAGGGACAACGAGCAGTACTTC
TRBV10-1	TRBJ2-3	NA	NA	CASSDLRKSTDTQYF	TGCGCCAGCAGTGACCTACGGAAATCCACAGATACGCAGTATTTT
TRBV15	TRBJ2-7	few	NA	CATSRESVGGYNEQYF	TGTGCCACCAGCAGAGAATCCGTAGGCGGCTACAATGAGCAGTACTTC
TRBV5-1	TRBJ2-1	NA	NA	CASSSRSPPNEQFF	TGCGCCAGCAGCTCACGGTCTCCTCCCAATGAGCAGTTCTTC
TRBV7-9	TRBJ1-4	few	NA	CASSDTTGVTNEKLFF	TGTGCCAGCAGCGACACCACAGGAGTTACTAATGAAAAACTGTTTTTT
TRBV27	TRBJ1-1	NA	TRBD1	CASSSGQGLDAFF	TGTGCCAGCAGTTCGGGACAGGGTCTTGACGCTTTCTTT
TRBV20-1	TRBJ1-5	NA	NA	CSAPVQEGQPQHF	TGCAGTGCTCCCGTACAGGAAGGACAGCCCCAGCATTTT
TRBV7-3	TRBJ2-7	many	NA	CASSLTGTGSYEQYF	TGTGCCAGCAGCTTAACGGGGACCGGTTCCTACGAGCAGTACTTC
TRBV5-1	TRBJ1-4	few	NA	CASSLGWGSNEKLFF	TGCGCCAGCAGCTTGGGCTGGGGATCTAATGAAAAACTGTTTTTT
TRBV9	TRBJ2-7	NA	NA	CASSVGGQTTSYEQYF	TGTGCCAGCAGCGTAGGAGGGCAGACAACCTCCTACGAGCAGTACTTC
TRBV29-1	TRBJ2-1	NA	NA	CSVEIPSYNEQFF	TGCAGCGTTGAGATACCAAGCTACAATGAGCAGTTCTTC
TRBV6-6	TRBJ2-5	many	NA	CAIKARNQETQYF	TGTGCCATTAAGGCGAGAAACCAAGAGACCCAGTACTTC
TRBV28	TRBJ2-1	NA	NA	CASSLPALGEQFF	TGTGCCAGCAGTTTACCGGCTCTGGGCGAGCAGTTCTTC
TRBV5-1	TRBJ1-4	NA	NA	CASSPGGDTLFF	TGCGCCAGCAGCCCTGGCGGGGACACTTTGTTTTTT
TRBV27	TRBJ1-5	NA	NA	CASSLGLGSNQPQHF	TGTGCCAGCAGTTTGGGCCTTGGGAGCAATCAGCCCCAGCATTTT
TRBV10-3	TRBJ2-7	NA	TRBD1	CTIRIRDSPDNEQYF	TGTACCATCAGGATCCGGGACAGCCCTGACAATGAGCAGTACTTC
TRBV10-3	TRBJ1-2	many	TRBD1	CAITGQGPNYGYTF	TGTGCCATCACTGGACAGGGTCCTAACTATGGCTACACCTTC
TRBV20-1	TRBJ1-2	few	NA	CSARSRGGPYGYTF	TGCAGTGCTAGATCGCGGGGGGGGCCCTATGGCTACACCTTC
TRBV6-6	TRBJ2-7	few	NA	CASSYSDNYEQYF	TGTGCCAGCAGTTATTCGGACAACTACGAGCAGTACTTC
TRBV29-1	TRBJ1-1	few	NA	CSVERWEWSGFF	TGCAGCGTTGAAAGGTGGGAATGGAGCGGTTTCTTT
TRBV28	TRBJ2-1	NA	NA	CASSPPNWNNEQFF	TGTGCCAGCAGCCCCCCGAATTGGAACAATGAGCAGTTCTTC
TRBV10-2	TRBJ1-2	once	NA	CASSDERRMDYGYTF	TGCGCCAGCAGTGACGAGAGACGGATGGACTATGGCTACACCTTC
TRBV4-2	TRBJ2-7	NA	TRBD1	CASSQERPGQGEDEQYF	TGTGCCAGCAGCCAAGAACGACCGGGACAGGGGGAGGACGAGCAGTACTTC
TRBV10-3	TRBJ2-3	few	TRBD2	CAISELADETDTQYF	TGTGCCATCAGTGAACTAGCGGATGAAACAGATACGCAGTATTTT
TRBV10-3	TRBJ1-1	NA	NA	CAITMNPENTEAFF	TGTGCCATCACGATGAACCCAGAGAACACTGAAGCTTTCTTT
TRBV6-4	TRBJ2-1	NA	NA	CAAAHGNEQFF	TGTGCTGCCGCACATGGCAATGAGCAGTTCTTC
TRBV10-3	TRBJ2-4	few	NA	CAISEFEIENIQYF	TGTGCCATCAGTGAATTTGAGATAGAAAACATTCAGTACTTC
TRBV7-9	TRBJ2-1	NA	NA	CASSAGQSSYNEQFF	TGTGCCAGCAGCGCGGGACAGAGCTCCTACAATGAGCAGTTCTTC
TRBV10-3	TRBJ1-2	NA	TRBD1	CAISESDRAVGYTF	TGTGCCATCAGTGAGTCGGACAGGGCGGTCGGCTACACCTTC
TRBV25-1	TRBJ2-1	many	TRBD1	CASSEWGQGGDNEQFF	TGTGCCAGCAGTGAATGGGGACAGGGGGGGGACAATGAGCAGTTCTTC
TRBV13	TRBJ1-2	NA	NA	CASSLGTGTENGYTF	TGTGCCAGCAGCTTAGGTACTGGGACGGAGAATGGCTACACCTTC
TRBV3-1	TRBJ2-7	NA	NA	CASSHDDQGVRYF	TGTGCCAGCAGCCATGACGACCAGGGCGTTCGGTACTTC
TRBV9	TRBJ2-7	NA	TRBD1	CASSVGGTDTYEQYF	TGTGCCAGCAGCGTAGGGGGGACAGACACCTACGAGCAGTACTTC
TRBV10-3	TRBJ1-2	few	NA	CATNLGDYGYTF	TGTGCCACCAACCTAGGAGACTATGGCTACACCTTC
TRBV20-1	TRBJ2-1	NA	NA	CSARGAGVDTSNEQFF	TGCAGTGCTAGGGGCGCAGGGGTAGATACATCCAATGAGCAGTTCTTC
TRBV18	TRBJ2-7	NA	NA	CASSPPSRGGTYEQYF	TGTGCCAGCTCACCACCCTCCCGTGGAGGAACCTACGAGCAGTACTTC
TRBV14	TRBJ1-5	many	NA	CASSPRGGPQHF	TGTGCCAGCAGCCCCCGGGGTGGGCCCCAGCATTTT
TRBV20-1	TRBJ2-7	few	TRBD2	CSARTSGGVYEQYF	TGCAGTGCCCGGACTAGCGGGGGGGTTTACGAGCAGTACTTC
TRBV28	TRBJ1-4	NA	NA	CATGGRPGHFEKLFF	TGTGCCACCGGGGGGAGACCGGGACACTTTGAAAAACTGTTTTTT
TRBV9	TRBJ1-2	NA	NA	CASSVNSPGYGYTF	TGTGCCAGCAGCGTAAATTCGCCAGGCTATGGCTACACCTTC
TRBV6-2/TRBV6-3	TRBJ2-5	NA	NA	CASALPRAEQYF	TGTGCCAGCGCCCTCCCCCGGGCGGAGCAGTACTTC
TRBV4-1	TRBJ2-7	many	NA	CASSQSSSYEQYF	TGTGCCAGCAGCCAATCGAGCTCCTACGAGCAGTACTTC
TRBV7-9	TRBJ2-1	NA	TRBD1	CASSSEGTAQFF	TGTGCCAGCAGCTCTGAGGGGACAGCTCAGTTCTTC
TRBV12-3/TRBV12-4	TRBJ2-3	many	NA	CASIEQTDTQYF	TGTGCCAGCATCGAGCAGACAGATACGCAGTATTTT